The rows below give T cell receptor beta chains drawn from one sample of a study of CD8 T cells in Susac syndrome. MiXCR was run by TCRdb on the immunoSEQ multiplex PCR reads, yielding one entry per CDR3 protein. The sample lists some 300,000 distinct CDR3 sequences, approximately 84% occurring once. Sequencing was carried out using CD8+ T cells from PBMCs. These TCRs come from a human donor with multiple sclerosis. Both conserved end residues are part of each CDR3. D genes are given only for firm matches. Some rows mark clone size as missing; the rest say once, few, many or name a class of expanded clone.

CDR3 length | clone size | J gene | D gene | V gene | CDR3 DNA | CDR3 protein
15 | . | TRBJ2-7 | . | TRBV14 | TGTGCCAGCAGCCAAGATACAGGGATACCCTACGAGCAGTACTTC | CASSQDTGIPYEQYF
15 | few | TRBJ2-1 | TRBD1 | TRBV12-3/TRBV12-4 | TGTGCCAGCAGGTGGACAGGGGGCTCCTACAATGAGCAGTTCTTC | CASRWTGGSYNEQFF
16 | . | TRBJ2-7 | TRBD2 | TRBV20-1 | TGCAGTGCTAGAGACCCTACTAGCGGGAGAGGCTACGAGCAGTACTTC | CSARDPTSGRGYEQYF
13 | . | TRBJ2-7 | TRBD1 | TRBV30 | TGTGCCTCATCGACAGGGGATGGGCACGAGCAGTACTTC | CASSTGDGHEQYF
16 | . | TRBJ2-7 | TRBD1 | TRBV7-9 | TGTGCCAGCAGCAAACCGCGGACAGGGAGCTCCTACGAGCAGTACTTC | CASSKPRTGSSYEQYF
15 | . | TRBJ2-1 | TRBD2 | TRBV7-9 | TGTGCCAGCAGCCCGGTAGCGGGAGGGCCCAATGAGCAGTTCTTC | CASSPVAGGPNEQFF
16 | . | TRBJ1-2 | . | TRBV27 | TGTGCCAGCAGTTTTCGGGGAGGGAGTGCTAACTATGGCTACACCTTC | CASSFRGGSANYGYTF
14 | . | TRBJ2-7 | . | TRBV5-4 | TGTGCCAGCAGCGTGGGACACCAACCCTACGAGCAGTACTTC | CASSVGHQPYEQYF
14 | . | TRBJ2-7 | . | TRBV7-9 | TGTGCCAGCAGCTTCAGCGGCAAGAATTACGAGCAGTACTTC | CASSFSGKNYEQYF
15 | . | TRBJ1-3 | . | TRBV2 | TGTGCCAGCAGTGAATGGGCGAACTCTGGAAACACCATATATTTT | CASSEWANSGNTIYF
16 | . | TRBJ2-3 | . | TRBV12-3/TRBV12-4 | TGTGCCAGCAGTGCCTGGACAGCCTCTAGCACAGATACGCAGTATTTT | CASSAWTASSTDTQYF
22 | . | TRBJ2-2 | TRBD2 | TRBV6-2/TRBV6-3 | TGTGCCAGCAGTTACACTAGAAGGCCCGGACTAGAACCTAACGCGAACACCGGGGAGCTGTTTTTT | CASSYTRRPGLEPNANTGELFF
16 | . | TRBJ2-5 | TRBD1 | TRBV27 | TGTGCCAGCAGCCGCCTCAGGGGGCGGTGGGCAGAGACCCAGTACTTC | CASSRLRGRWAETQYF
13 | . | TRBJ2-7 | . | TRBV20-1 | TGCAGTGCCCGGGACCGGGCCGCATACGAGCAGTACTTC | CSARDRAAYEQYF
16 | . | TRBJ2-7 | . | TRBV7-9 | TGTGCCAGCAGCTTAAGATCGACACGACGGCCCTACGAGCAGTACTTC | CASSLRSTRRPYEQYF